The 17 T cell receptor beta chains given below trace back to one sample, sequenced in a study of blood T cell repertoires in COVID-19. Assay used: immunoSEQ multiplex PCR; TCRdb lists only in-frame clones, some missing. The profile covers 150,000 to 200,000 clones, with approximately 80% appearing a single time and approximately 15% taken by the ten largest. Sequenced sample: PBMCs or T cells enriched from blood (not recorded which). Receptors originate from a man aged 60 to 69 who had been exposed to COVID-19.

Points on this clone: Other nucleotide sequences in the sample specify the same CDR3. The chain combines TRBV5-6 with TRBJ2-5; 9 bases align to TRBD1. Trimming took 0 bases from V and 1 from J; bases not matched to a gene: 1. This CDR3 comprises 15 residues. Germline CDR1 reads SGHDT; CDR2 reads YYEEEE. The DNA of the CDR3 is TGTGCCAGCAGCTTGGAGGGACAGGGCCAAGAGACCCAGTACTTC. Protein: CASSLEGQGQETQYF. Looking up the rest from reference TRBV5-6 and TRBJ2-5 gives the full variable domain: DAGVTQSPTHLIKTRGQQVTLRCSPKSGHDTVSWYQQALGQGPQFIFQYYEEEERQRGNFPDRFSGHQFPNYSSELNVNALLLGDSALYLCASSLEGQGQETQYFGPGTRLLVL.

This clone has only a few counts. The rearrangement joins TRBV10-1 to TRBJ2-1; possible D gene TRBD1, 6 bases. The ends were cut back, 0 bases at V and 8 bases at J, with 17 bases in the middle. The CDR3 length is 16 residues. The germline CDR1 and CDR2 sequences are WNHNN and SYGVQD (reference sequence). Written as DNA, the CDR3 is TGCGCCAGCAGTGAGTCGGTGGGGGCGGTGGGCCATGAGCAGTTCTTC. As protein: CASSESVGAVGHEQFF.

CDR3: CASSLEGSGSYTQYF. The CDR3 DNA sequence: TGCGCCAGCAGCTTGGAGGGTAGCGGGAGTTATACGCAGTATTTT. The gene calls are TRBV5-1 and TRBJ2-3; 9 nucleotides match TRBD2. The CDR3 spans 15 residues. The J segment lost 7 bases and the V segment lost 0 bases, leaving 6 bases of the junction unmatched. Germline CDR1 SGHRS, CDR2 YFSETQ.

V gene TRBV6-2 or TRBV6-3 combines with J gene TRBJ1-2; D unclear. V lost 5 bases, J lost 2 bases, and 15 bases lay in between. Germline CDR1 is MNHEY and CDR2 is SVGEGT. The CDR3 contains 15 residues. The CDR3 loop is CASSASLGRNYGYTF. For the CDR3, the DNA is TGTGCCAGCAGTGCATCCCTGGGGAGAAACTATGGCTACACCTTC.

The CDR3 loop is CASSQPRQGEMYGYTF. The DNA for the CDR3 is TGTGCCAGCAGTCAGCCTAGACAGGGGGAGATGTATGGCTACACCTTC. V is TRBV2 and J is TRBJ1-2, with TRBD1 identical over 9 bases. Germline V lookup: CDR1 SNHLY, CDR2 FYNNEI. V shed 5 bases and J 5 bases; nucleotides not matched to a gene: 12. The CDR3 loop spans 16 amino acids. The full variable domain, rest sourced from reference TRBV2 and TRBJ1-2, is EPEVTQTPSHQVTQMGQEVILRCVPISNHLYFYWYRQILGQKVEFLVSFYNNEISEKSEIFDDQFSVERPDGSNFTLKIRSTKLEDSAMYFCASSQPRQGEMYGYTFGSGTRLTVV.

This clone is a singleton in its sample. The chain is built from TRBV7-3 and TRBJ2-2; 10 bases are a match to TRBD2. The CDR3 loop spans 17 amino acids. The V gene end was trimmed by 2 bases and the J gene end by 9 bases; junction bases not matched to a gene: 12. CDR1 SGHTA and CDR2 FQGTGA come from the germline V gene. In nucleotides, the CDR3 is TGTGCCAGCAGCTTAGTGAGCGGGAGGGCCGGGAACCGGGAGCTGTTTTTT. Translating it yields CASSLVSGRAGNRELFF.

This chain connects TRBV6-5 to TRBJ1-4; TRBD1 matches 7 bases. V shed 7 bases, J shed 5 bases, and the junction held 7 bases outside the gene matches. Germline V lookup: CDR1 MNHEY, CDR2 SVGAGI. This CDR3 spans 14 amino acids. The CDR3 DNA reads as TGTGCCAGCACACCCGGGACAGCAAATGAAAAACTGTTTTTT. Translated, it gives CASTPGTANEKLFF.

The chain uses TRBV11-3 and TRBJ2-7; weak D call: TRBD1 (5 bases). V lost 5 bases and J 7 bases, leaving 27 bases between the germline ends. The CDR3 has 17 residues. Per the germline V gene, CDR1 is SGHNT and CDR2 is YENEEA. CDR3 in amino acids: CASSLGQGRYGFEEQYF. CDR3 DNA: TGTGCCAGCAGCCTGGGGCAGGGAAGGTATGGGTTTGAAGAGCAGTACTTC.

This CDR3 reads CASSEARAAGETQYF. The CDR3 nucleotides read TGTGCCAGCAGTGAAGCGCGGGCGGCCGGGGAGACCCAGTACTTC. The chain combines TRBV6-1 with TRBJ2-5; possibly TRBD2 for D (5 bases). Germline CDR1 and CDR2: MNHNS and SASEGT. With 0 bases removed from V and 5 bases from J, the gap between germline ends came to 13 bases. CDR3 length equals 15 residues.

The J gene is TRBJ2-7, the V gene TRBV5-1; 11 bases agree with TRBD1. There are 16 residues in the CDR3. Germline trimming cut 0 bases from V and 6 bases from J; bases unmatched to any gene: 8. CDR1 is SGHRS, CDR2 YFSETQ, per germline. CDR3 nucleotide sequence: TGCGCCAGCAGCTTGGCCACGGGACAGGGGGGGCTCGAGCAGTACTTC. It is translated as CASSLATGQGGLEQYF.

The chain couples TRBV6-5 to TRBJ1-1, with a weak D call TRBD1 (5 bases). Germline V gives CDR1 MNHEY, CDR2 SVGAGI. This CDR3 spans 15 amino acids. V was shortened by 7 bases and J by 0 bases, with 15 bases between the two germline ends. The CDR3 protein is CASMRTITMNTEAFF. The CDR3 DNA follows: TGTGCCAGCATGCGGACAATTACCATGAACACTGAAGCTTTCTTT.

This chain connects TRBV5-5 to TRBJ1-6, with 8 bases that match TRBD1. J was trimmed by 13 bases and V by 2 bases; bases with no gene match: 8. The CDR3 spans 14 residues. The germline V gene encodes CDR1 SGHKS and CDR2 YYEKEE (reference sequence). CDR3 sequence (DNA): TGTGCCAGCAGCTTCTCGGACAGGGTGGGCCCCCTCCACTTT. Protein sequence: CASSFSDRVGPLHF.

The rearrangement links TRBV18 to TRBJ1-1; tentatively, D is TRBD1 (6 bases). In germline, CDR1 is KGHSH, CDR2 LQKENI. Trimming pared 5 bases from V and 5 bases from J, leaving 21 bases between. This CDR3 is built from 16 residues. CDR3 sequence (DNA): TGTGCCAGCTCAAAAACCGGGACACAGCCGGGGACTGAAGCTTTCTTT. It codes for CASSKTGTQPGTEAFF.

J is TRBJ2-1 and V is TRBV3-1 (or the pseudogene TRBV3-2); 13 bases match TRBD2. This CDR3 region has 14 residues. Trimming at V came to 2 bases and at J to 8 bases, leaving 0 bases not matched to a gene. Germline CDR1 is LGHDT and CDR2 is YNNKEL (reference sequence). CDR3 nucleotides: TGTGCCAGCAGCCAAACTAGCGGGAGGGATGAGCAGTTCTTC. Its translation: CASSQTSGRDEQFF.

This chain uses TRBV27 with TRBJ2-2; D might be TRBD1 (6 bases). CDR3 length: 14 amino acids. Germline V gene sequence: CDR1 MNHEY, CDR2 SMNVEV (reference sequence). Deletions cut 3 bases from V and 4 bases from J, with 9 bases between. This CDR3 is CASSLDRATGELFF. CDR3 nucleotides: TGTGCCAGCAGTTTGGACAGAGCCACCGGGGAGCTGTTTTTT.

This clone occurred a few times. The gene calls are TRBV9 and TRBJ2-3; 7 bases are shared with TRBD1. The length of the CDR3 is 16 residues. Germline CDR1 and CDR2: SGDLS and YYNGEE. V lost 0 bases to trimming and J lost 4 bases; unmatched junction nucleotides: 8. CDR3 sequence reads: CASSVGTITGADTQYF. Written as DNA, the CDR3 is TGTGCCAGCAGCGTAGGTACAATTACAGGGGCAGATACGCAGTATTTT.

This clone was detected only a few times. The J gene is TRBJ2-3, the V gene TRBV28; D perhaps matches TRBD2 (5 bases). This CDR3 is built from 17 residues. V gave up 5 bases and J gave up 0 bases, with 18 bases separating them. Germline CDR1 is MDHEN and CDR2 is SYDVKM. The CDR3 sequence: CASSLGSGSRSTDTQYF. As DNA, the CDR3 is TGTGCCAGCAGTCTAGGATCGGGGTCCCGTAGCACAGATACGCAGTATTTT. Complete variable domain (other parts from reference TRBV28 and TRBJ2-3): DVKVTQSSRYLVKRTGEKVFLECVQDMDHENMFWYRQDPGLGLRLIYFSYDVKMKEKGDIPEGYSVSREKKERFSLILESASTNQTSMYLCASSLGSGSRSTDTQYFGPGTRLTVL.